This TCR beta chain was captured by sequencing in a study of T cell responses to AZD1222 COVID-19 vaccine. To note about this clone: Antigen: not known.

Produced via immunoSEQ multiplex PCR; TCRdb's table is partial and in-frame only. The sample lists 190,000 or so clones, about 88% occurring once. Second-dose recipients at about 4 or about 12 weeks were treated as one pooled group. Germline CDR1 is LGHNA and CDR2 is YNFKEQ. The junction had 0 bases not matched to a gene; V was cut back by 7 bases and J by 4 bases. The CDR3 spans 12 residues. Broader study findings: Donors were mostly white British, more females; clonal diversity possibly underestimated. At baseline, just a handful of AZD1222 recipients tested seropositive.

Sample: peripheral blood, taken 28 days after the second AZD1222 dose. This TCR came from an adult who received the AZD1222 COVID-19 vaccine. This chain links TRBV4-2 with TRBJ2-2; TRBD2 aligns across 7 bases. CDR3 region: CASTSGTGELFF. For the CDR3, the DNA is TGTGCCAGCACTAGCGGCACCGGGGAGCTGTTTTTT.